This T cell receptor (beta chain) was found in a study of CXCR3-negative and CXCR3-positive naive CD8 T cells. Per germline, CDR1 SNHLY and CDR2 FYNNEI. This CDR3 contains 13 residues. The study's findings and limits: Memory cells showed distinct TRBV-TRBJ patterns, while the two naive subsets matched. Against CXCR3-negative naive cells, CXCR3-positive naive cells showed more hydrophobic TRB CDR3s.

As regards this clonotype: Its antigen remains unknown.

It was by 5' RACE with UMI labels that the TRB cDNA libraries were prepared. For each CDR3 protein, TCRdb gives one entry from its re-call of the 5' RACE reads, without DNA. Its table lists tens of thousands of distinct CDR3 sequences. Within the CD8+ T cell compartment, naive cells were CD45RO-CCR7+CD27+CD95-. This TCR derives from a human donor in good health. Some clones in this sample may be carry-over from other donors' samples. The V and J genes are TRBV2 and TRBJ2-4; TCRdb gives TRBD1 as the D gene, but with no DNA this cannot be confirmed. Source material: naive CXCR3+ CD8+ T cells from blood. Subset reported: CD45RO-CCR7+CD27+CD95- naive CD8+ T cells expressing CXCR3 (TNR3+). The CDR3 loop reads CASRGVMKNIQYF.